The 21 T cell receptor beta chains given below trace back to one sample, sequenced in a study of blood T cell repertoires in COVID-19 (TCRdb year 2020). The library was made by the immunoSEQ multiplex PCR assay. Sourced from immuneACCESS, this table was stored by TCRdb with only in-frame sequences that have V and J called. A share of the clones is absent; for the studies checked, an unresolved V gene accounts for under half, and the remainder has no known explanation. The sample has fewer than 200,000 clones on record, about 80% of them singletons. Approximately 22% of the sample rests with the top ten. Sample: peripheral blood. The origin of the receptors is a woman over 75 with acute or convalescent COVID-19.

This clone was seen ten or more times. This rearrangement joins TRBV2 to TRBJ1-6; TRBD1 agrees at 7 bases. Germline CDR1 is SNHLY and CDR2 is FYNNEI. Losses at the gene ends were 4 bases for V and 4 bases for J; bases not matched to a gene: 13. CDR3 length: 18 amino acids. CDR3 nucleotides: TGTGCCAGCAGTGGTTACGGAAGGACAGGCCATTATAATTCACCCCTCCACTTT. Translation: CASSGYGRTGHYNSPLHF.

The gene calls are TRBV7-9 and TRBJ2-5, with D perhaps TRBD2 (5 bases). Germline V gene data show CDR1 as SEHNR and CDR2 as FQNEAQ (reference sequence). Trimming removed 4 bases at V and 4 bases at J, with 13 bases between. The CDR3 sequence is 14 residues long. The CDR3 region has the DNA TGTGCCAGCAGCTCTTTATTGGCGGGAGAGACCCAGTACTTC. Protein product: CASSSLLAGETQYF.

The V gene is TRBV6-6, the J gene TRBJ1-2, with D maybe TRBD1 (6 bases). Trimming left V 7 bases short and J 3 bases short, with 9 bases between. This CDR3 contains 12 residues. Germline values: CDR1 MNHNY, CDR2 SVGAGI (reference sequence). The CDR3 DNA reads TGTGCCAGCACAGGGGCGGACTATGGCTACACCTTC. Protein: CASTGADYGYTF.

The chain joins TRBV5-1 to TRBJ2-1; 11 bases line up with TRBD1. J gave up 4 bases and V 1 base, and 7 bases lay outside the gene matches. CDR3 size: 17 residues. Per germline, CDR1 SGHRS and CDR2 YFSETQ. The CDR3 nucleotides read TGCGCCAGCAGCTTGATGGCAGGACAGGGGGCATACAATGAGCAGTTCTTC. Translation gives CASSLMAGQGAYNEQFF.

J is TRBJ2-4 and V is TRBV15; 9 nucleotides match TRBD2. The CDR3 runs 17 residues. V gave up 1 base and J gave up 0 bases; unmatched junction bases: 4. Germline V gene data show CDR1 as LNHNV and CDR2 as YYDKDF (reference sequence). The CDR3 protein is CATSRVLAGLAKNIQYF. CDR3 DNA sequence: TGTGCCACCAGCAGAGTGCTAGCGGGGTTAGCCAAAAACATTCAGTACTTC.

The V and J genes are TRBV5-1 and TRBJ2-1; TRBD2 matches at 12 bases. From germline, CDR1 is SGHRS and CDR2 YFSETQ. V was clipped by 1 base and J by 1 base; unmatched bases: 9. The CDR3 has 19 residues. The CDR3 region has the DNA TGCGCCAGCAGCTTGCCTAGCGGGAGGGCCTGGTCGTCCTACAATGAGCAGTTCTTC. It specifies CASSLPSGRAWSSYNEQFF. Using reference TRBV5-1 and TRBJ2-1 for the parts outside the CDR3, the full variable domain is KAGVTQTPRYLIKTRGQQVTLSCSPISGHRSVSWYQQTPGQGLQFLFEYFSETQRNKGNFPGRFSGRQFSNSRSEMNVSTLELGDSALYLCASSLPSGRAWSSYNEQFFGPGTRLTVL.

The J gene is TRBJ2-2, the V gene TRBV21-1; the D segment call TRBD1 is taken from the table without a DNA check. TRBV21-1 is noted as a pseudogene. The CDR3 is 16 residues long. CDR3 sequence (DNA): TGTGCCAGCAGCAAACTCCTGGACAGGGGGGTCGGGGAGCTGTTTTTT. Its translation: CASSKLLDRGVGELFF.

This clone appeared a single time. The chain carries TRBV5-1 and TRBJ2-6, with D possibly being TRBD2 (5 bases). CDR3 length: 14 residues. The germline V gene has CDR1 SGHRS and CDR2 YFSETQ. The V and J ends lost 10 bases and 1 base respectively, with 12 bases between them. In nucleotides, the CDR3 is TGCGCCTCGCGGGTGCTTTCTGGGGCCAACGTCCTGACTTTC. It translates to CASRVLSGANVLTF.

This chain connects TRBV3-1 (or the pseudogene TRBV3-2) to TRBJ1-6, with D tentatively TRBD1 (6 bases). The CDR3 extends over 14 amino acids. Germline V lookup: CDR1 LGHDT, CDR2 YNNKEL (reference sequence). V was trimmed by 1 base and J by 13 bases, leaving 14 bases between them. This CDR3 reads CASSQGPQGSPLHF. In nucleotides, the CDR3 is TGTGCCAGCAGCCAAGGCCCACAGGGATCGCCCCTCCACTTT.

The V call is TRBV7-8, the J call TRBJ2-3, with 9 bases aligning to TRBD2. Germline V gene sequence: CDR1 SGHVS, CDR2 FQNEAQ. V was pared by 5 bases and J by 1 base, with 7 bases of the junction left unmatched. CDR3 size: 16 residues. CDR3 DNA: TGTGCCAGCAGCCGACGACTAGCGGCAGGCACAGATACGCAGTATTTT. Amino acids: CASSRRLAAGTDTQYF.

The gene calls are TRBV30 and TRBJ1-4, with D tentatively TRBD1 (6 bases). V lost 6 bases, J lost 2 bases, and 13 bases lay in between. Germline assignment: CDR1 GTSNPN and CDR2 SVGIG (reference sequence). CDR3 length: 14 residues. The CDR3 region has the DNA TGTGCCTGCCCAGGGGCGTCGACTAATGAAAAACTGTTTTTT. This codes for CACPGASTNEKLFF.

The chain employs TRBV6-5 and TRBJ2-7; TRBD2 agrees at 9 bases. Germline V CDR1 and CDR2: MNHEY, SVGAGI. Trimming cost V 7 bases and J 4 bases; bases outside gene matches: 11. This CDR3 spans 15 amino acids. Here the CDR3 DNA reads TGTGCCAGCACCGTTGGAGCGGGAGGATTTTACGAGCAGTACTTC. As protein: CASTVGAGGFYEQYF.

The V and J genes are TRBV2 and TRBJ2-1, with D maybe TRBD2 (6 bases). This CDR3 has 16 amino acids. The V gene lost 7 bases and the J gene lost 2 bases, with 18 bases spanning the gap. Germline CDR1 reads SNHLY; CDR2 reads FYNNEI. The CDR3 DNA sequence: TGTGCCAGCACACTTTGGGGGGAGGAAGCCTACAATGAGCAGTTCTTC. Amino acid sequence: CASTLWGEEAYNEQFF. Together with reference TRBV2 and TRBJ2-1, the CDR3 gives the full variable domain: EPEVTQTPSHQVTQMGQEVILRCVPISNHLYFYWYRQILGQKVEFLVSFYNNEISEKSEIFDDQFSVERPDGSNFTLKIRSTKLEDSAMYFCASTLWGEEAYNEQFFGPGTRLTVL.

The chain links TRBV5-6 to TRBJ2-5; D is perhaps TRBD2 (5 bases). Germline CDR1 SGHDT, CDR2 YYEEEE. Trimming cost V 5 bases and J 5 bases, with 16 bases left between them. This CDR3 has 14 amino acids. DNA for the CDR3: TGTGCCAGCAGAAAGAGGGTGGGGATGGAGACCCAGTACTTC. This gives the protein CASRKRVGMETQYF.

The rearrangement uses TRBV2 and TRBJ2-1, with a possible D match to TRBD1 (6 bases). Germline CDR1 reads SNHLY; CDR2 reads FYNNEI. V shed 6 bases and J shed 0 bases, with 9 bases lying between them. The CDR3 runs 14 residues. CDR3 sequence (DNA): TGTGCCAGCAGAACAGGGAGCTCCTACAATGAGCAGTTCTTC. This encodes CASRTGSSYNEQFF.

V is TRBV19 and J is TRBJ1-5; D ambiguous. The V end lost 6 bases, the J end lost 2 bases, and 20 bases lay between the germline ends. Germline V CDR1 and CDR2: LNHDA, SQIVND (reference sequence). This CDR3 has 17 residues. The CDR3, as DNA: TGTGCCAGTAGCATACCCCCAACGGGGTTAGGCAATCAGCCCCAGCATTTT. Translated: CASSIPPTGLGNQPQHF.

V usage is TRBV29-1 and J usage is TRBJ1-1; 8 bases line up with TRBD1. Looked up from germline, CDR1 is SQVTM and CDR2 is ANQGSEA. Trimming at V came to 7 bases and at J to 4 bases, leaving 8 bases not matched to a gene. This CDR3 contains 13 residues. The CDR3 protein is CSADRGQSTEAFF. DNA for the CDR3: TGCAGCGCCGACAGGGGACAAAGCACTGAAGCTTTCTTT.

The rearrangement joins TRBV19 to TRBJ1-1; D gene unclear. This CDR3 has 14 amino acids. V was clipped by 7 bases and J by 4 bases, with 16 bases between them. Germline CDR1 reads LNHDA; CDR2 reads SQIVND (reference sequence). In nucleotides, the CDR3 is TGTGCCAGTACGCTGACCTATAGCAGCACTGAAGCTTTCTTT. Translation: CASTLTYSSTEAFF. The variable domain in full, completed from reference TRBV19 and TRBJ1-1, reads DGGITQSPKYLFRKEGQNVTLSCEQNLNHDAMYWYRQDPGQGLRLIYYSQIVNDFQKGDIAEGYSVSREKKESFPLTVTSAQKNPTAFYLCASTLTYSSTEAFFGQGTRLTVV.

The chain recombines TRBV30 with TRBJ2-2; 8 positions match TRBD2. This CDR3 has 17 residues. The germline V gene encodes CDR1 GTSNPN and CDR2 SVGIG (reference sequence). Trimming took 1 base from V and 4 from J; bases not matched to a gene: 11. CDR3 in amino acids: CAWSAPSSREGTGELFF. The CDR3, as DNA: TGTGCCTGGAGTGCCCCCTCTAGCCGGGAGGGCACCGGGGAGCTGTTTTTT.

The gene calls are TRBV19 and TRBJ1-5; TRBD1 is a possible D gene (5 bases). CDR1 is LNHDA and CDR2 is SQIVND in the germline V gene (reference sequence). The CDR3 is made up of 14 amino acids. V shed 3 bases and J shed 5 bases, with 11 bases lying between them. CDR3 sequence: CASSIGRVDQPQHF. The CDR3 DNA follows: TGTGCCAGTAGTATTGGCAGGGTGGATCAGCCCCAGCATTTT.

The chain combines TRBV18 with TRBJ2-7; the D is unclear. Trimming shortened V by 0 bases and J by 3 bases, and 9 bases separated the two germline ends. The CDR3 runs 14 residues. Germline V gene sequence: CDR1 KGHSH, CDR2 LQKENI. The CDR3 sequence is CASSPPRSRYEQYF. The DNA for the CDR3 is TGTGCCAGCTCACCACCCAGGTCCCGCTACGAGCAGTACTTC. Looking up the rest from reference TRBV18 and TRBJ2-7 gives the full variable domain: NAGVMQNPRHLVRRRGQEARLRCSPMKGHSHVYWYRQLPEEGLKFMVYLQKENIIDESGMPKERFSAEFPKEGPSILRIQQVVRGDSAAYFCASSPPRSRYEQYFGPGTRLTVT.